These 18 T cell receptor beta chains were all obtained from the same sample, sequenced in a study of human T cells and chemical hapten exposure. The time point here: patch test 3, about 24 weeks after DPC sensitization. Treatment specified: therapeutic diphenylcyclopropenone sensitization with weekly scalp DPC. TCRdb reanalysed the RACE reads using MiXCR and keeps one entry per CDR3 protein. The sample shows around 27,000 distinct CDR3 sequences, 5% to 6.5% of them seen only once. This sample comprised whole blood, obtained in connection with sensitization to the hapten diphenylcyclopropenone (DPC). These receptors were taken from a man aged 30 to 39 with alopecia areata. Some clones in this sample may be carry-over from other donors' samples.

The sample holds many counts of this clonotype. CDR3 amino acids: CSVVGQGVMNTEAFF. CDR3 DNA sequence: TGCAGCGTTGTGGGACAGGGGGTAATGAACACTGAAGCTTTCTTT. The chain recombines TRBV29-1 with TRBJ1-1; 11 nucleotides line up with TRBD1. Trimming took 4 bases from V and 0 from J; bases not matched to a gene: 4. Looked up from germline, CDR1 is SQVTM and CDR2 is ANQGSEA. CDR3 length: 15 amino acids. The full variable domain, with the rest looked up from reference TRBV29-1 and TRBJ1-1, is SAVISQKPSRDICQRGTSLTIQCQVDSQVTMMFWYRQQPGQSLTLIATANQGSEATYESGFVIDKFPISRPNLTFSTLTVSNMSPEDSSIYLCSVVGQGVMNTEAFFGQGTRLTVV.

This clonotype was seen ten or more times. V usage is TRBV6-6 and J usage is TRBJ1-6; D not resolved. Germline V CDR1 and CDR2: MNHNY, SVGAGI (reference sequence). V lost 9 bases to trimming and J lost 4 bases, with 13 bases between them. The CDR3 is 14 residues long. The chain's CDR3 is CASSIDTYNSPLHF. The DNA of the CDR3 is TGTGCCAGTAGCATAGACACATATAATTCACCCCTCCACTTT.

Many counts were recorded for this clonotype. The V and J genes are TRBV6-5 and TRBJ2-4; no definite D call. This CDR3 is built from 16 residues. V lost 2 bases and J 0 bases, leaving 11 bases between the germline ends. Germline V gene lookup returns CDR1 MNHEY and CDR2 SVGAGI. As DNA, the CDR3 is TGTGCCAGCAGTTACCCCTTTTTACTAGCCAAAAACATTCAGTACTTC. Amino acid sequence: CASSYPFLLAKNIQYF.

Ten or more counts support this clonotype. The CDR3 region has the DNA TGTGCCAGCAGCATGTCCGGGACAACAAACACTGAAGCTTTCTTT. It encodes CASSMSGTTNTEAFF. J is TRBJ1-1 and V is TRBV3-1; perhaps TRBD1 as D (6 bases). Germline assignment: CDR1 LGHDT and CDR2 YNNKEL (reference sequence). CDR3 size: 15 residues. V was cut by 5 bases and J by 2 bases, with 15 bases left in between.

There are many counts of this clonotype. V and J are TRBV6-6 and TRBJ2-5, with 8 bases that match TRBD2. The germline CDR1 and CDR2 sequences are MNHNY and SVGAGI (reference sequence). V trimming: 5 bases; J trimming: 1 base; junction bases outside the gene matches: 9. This CDR3 spans 16 amino acids. CDR3 loop: CASSTWTSPIQETQYF. Here the CDR3 DNA reads TGTGCCAGCAGTACCTGGACTAGCCCCATCCAAGAGACCCAGTACTTC.

The J gene is TRBJ1-5, the V gene TRBV29-1, with 12 bases fitting TRBD1. Germline V gene data show CDR1 as SQVTM and CDR2 as ANQGSEA. The V and J ends lost 8 bases and 0 bases, in that order; junction bases with no gene match: 17. The CDR3 covers 19 residues. CDR3 in amino acids: CSLFRPGTGGGHSNQPQHF. As DNA, the CDR3 is TGCAGCCTTTTTCGCCCTGGGACAGGGGGCGGCCATAGCAATCAGCCCCAGCATTTT.

This clonotype has ten or more counts. Because the CDR3's place on the DNA is in doubt, the DNA is left out and the CDR3 is given as listed by TCRdb. V gene TRBV6-6 combines with J gene TRBJ2-2; TRBD2 is the table's D call, not checked against the DNA. The CDR3 numbers 22 amino acids, ends counted. Germline values: CDR1 MNHNY, CDR2 SVGAGI (reference sequence). This CDR3 is CASRVAGAYTGELFFGEGELFF.

This clonotype was seen repeatedly, ten times or more. This rearrangement joins TRBV12-3 or TRBV12-4 to TRBJ1-5; the match to TRBD1 covers 10 bases. This CDR3 contains 15 residues. The V segment lost 6 bases and the J segment 0 bases; nucleotides outside the gene matches: 2. This CDR3 reads CASSGQGGSNQPQHF. In DNA, the CDR3 is TGTGCCAGCAGCGGACAGGGGGGTAGCAATCAGCCCCAGCATTTT.

This clonotype was counted many times. The V and J genes are TRBV3-1 and TRBJ2-7, with D possibly being TRBD1 (6 bases). Trimming removed 4 bases at V and 0 bases at J, with 16 bases between. This CDR3 is built from 16 residues. Germline CDR1 LGHDT, CDR2 YNNKEL (reference sequence). The CDR3 protein is CASSRPGTTLSYEQYF. The CDR3, as DNA: TGTGCCAGCAGCCGACCCGGGACAACCCTCTCCTACGAGCAGTACTTC.

This clonotype has ten or more counts. The V and J genes are TRBV28 and TRBJ1-2; the match to TRBD1 covers 7 bases. The ends lost 3 bases at V and 3 bases at J; junction bases unmatched: 7. CDR1 MDHEN and CDR2 SYDVKM come from the germline V gene. The CDR3 loop spans 15 amino acids. The CDR3 coding sequence is TGTGCCAGCAGTTTGCCTCACAGGGGCTACTATGGCTACACCTTC. Translating it yields CASSLPHRGYYGYTF.

This clonotype has a count of ten or more. This chain uses TRBV7-2 with TRBJ1-5; possibly TRBD1 for D (6 bases). The CDR3 loop spans 17 amino acids. Looked up from germline, CDR1 is SGHTA and CDR2 is FQGNSA. The ends were cut back, 5 bases at V and 3 bases at J, with 20 bases in the middle. CDR3 protein: CASSPRARGQDNQPQHF. CDR3 nucleotide sequence: TGTGCCAGCAGCCCTAGAGCCCGGGGGCAAGACAATCAGCCCCAGCATTTT.

This clonotype was recorded many times. The genes are TRBV2 and TRBJ2-3, with unresolved D. CDR3 length equals 14 residues. Deletions cut 3 bases from V and 2 bases from J, with 9 bases between. In germline, CDR1 is SNHLY, CDR2 FYNNEI. CDR3 amino acids: CASSDDDPTDTQYF. CDR3 nucleotide sequence: TGTGCCAGCAGTGACGACGATCCCACAGATACGCAGTATTTT.

This clonotype showed up many times. The chain has TRBV6-6 and TRBJ2-3, with D possibly called TRBD1 or TRBD2 (5 bases each). The CDR3 consists of 14 residues. The germline CDR1 and CDR2 sequences are MNHNY and SVGAGI (reference sequence). Between the trimmed V and J ends, which lost 2 bases and 2 bases, there was a span of 8 bases. CDR3 amino acids: CASSYGGYTDTQYF. CDR3 bases: TGTGCCAGCAGTTACGGGGGTTACACAGATACGCAGTATTTT.

Ten or more counts support this clonotype. The CDR3 sequence is CASSSGTGGGYGYTF. CDR3 coding DNA: TGTGCCAGCAGTTCCGGGACAGGCGGGGGCTATGGCTACACCTTC. The genes are TRBV12-3 or TRBV12-4 and TRBJ1-2; TRBD1 aligns across 8 bases. V shed 4 bases, J shed 4 bases, and the junction held 8 bases outside the gene matches. This CDR3 has 15 amino acids.

This clonotype was seen many times. The chain links TRBV4-2 to TRBJ2-3, with 7 bases identical to TRBD2. Trimming cost V 4 bases and J 0 bases; bases outside gene matches: 7. The CDR3 runs to 16 residues. The germline CDR1 and CDR2 sequences are LGHNA and YNFKEQ. CDR3 DNA sequence: TGTGCCAGCAGCCCCTGGGAGGGAAGGAGCACAGATACGCAGTATTTT. Amino acid sequence: CASSPWEGRSTDTQYF.

This clonotype showed up many times. The rearrangement joins TRBV19 to TRBJ2-7, with TRBD2 as a possible D gene (6 bases). Germline V gene data show CDR1 as LNHDA and CDR2 as SQIVND (reference sequence). There are 17 residues in the CDR3. Trimming removed 4 bases at V and 2 bases at J, with 21 bases between. The chain's CDR3 is CASSKGTRDSGTYEQYF. CDR3 nucleotides: TGTGCCAGTAGTAAGGGTACTCGGGACTCGGGGACCTACGAGCAGTACTTC. The entire variable domain, with the rest obtained from reference TRBV19 and TRBJ2-7, is as follows: DGGITQSPKYLFRKEGQNVTLSCEQNLNHDAMYWYRQDPGQGLRLIYYSQIVNDFQKGDIAEGYSVSREKKESFPLTVTSAQKNPTAFYLCASSKGTRDSGTYEQYFGPGTRLTVT.

This clonotype is categorized as large. This CDR3 is CASSPRPQGDTQYF. DNA for the CDR3: TGTGCCAGCAGCCCAAGGCCGCAGGGAGATACGCAGTATTTT. The chain is built from TRBV7-6 and TRBJ2-3; a possible D gene is TRBD1 (5 bases). With 5 bases removed from V and 5 bases from J, the gap between germline ends came to 14 bases. The CDR3 covers 14 residues. In germline, CDR1 is SGHVS, CDR2 FNYEAQ. Full variable domain (rest looked up from reference TRBV7-6 and TRBJ2-3): GAGVSQSPRYKVTKRGQDVALRCDPISGHVSLYWYRQALGQGPEFLTYFNYEAQQDKSGLPNDRFSAERPEGSISTLTIQRTEQRDSAMYRCASSPRPQGDTQYFGPGTRLTVL.

The chain is built from TRBV28 and TRBJ2-7, with D maybe TRBD2 (5 bases). V was cut by 2 bases and J by 0 bases, with 17 bases left in between. The CDR3 has 17 amino acids. CDR1 is MDHEN and CDR2 is SYDVKM in the germline V gene. This CDR3 reads CASSLSFRGRSSYEQYF. The CDR3 DNA sequence: TGTGCCAGCAGTTTAAGCTTCAGAGGGCGGAGCTCCTACGAGCAGTACTTC.